One and the same sample provided the 30 T cell receptor beta chains below, sequenced in a study of cytomegalovirus exposure and HLA in healthy donors. PCR amplification relied on 60 Vbeta primers (plus 13 Jbeta primers). Only in-frame clones appear in the TCRdb table, and some are missing; sequencing was by immunoSEQ multiplex PCR. The repertoire holds 74,000 or so clones, over 70% seen once, with 5.5% in the top ten. The source material was PBMCs. The receptors come from a male donor in good health and CMV-seropositive.

There are a few counts of this clone. The chain recombines TRBV5-1 with TRBJ2-1; 10 bases map to TRBD2. Per the germline V gene, CDR1 is SGHRS and CDR2 is YFSETQ. The CDR3 sequence is 15 residues long. Trimming removed 2 bases from V and 9 bases from J; junction bases left unmatched: 8. The CDR3 nucleotides are TGCGCCAGCAGCTTAACTAGCGGGGTTGCCAGTGAGCAGTTCTTC. Translating it yields CASSLTSGVASEQFF.

The genes are TRBV2 and TRBJ2-7; TRBD1 aligns across 9 bases. The CDR3 is 14 amino acids. The V gene's germline CDR1 is SNHLY and CDR2 FYNNEI. V trimming: 4 bases; J trimming: 2 bases; junction bases outside the gene matches: 3. The CDR3 bases are TGTGCCAGCAGTGCGGGACAGGGTACCTACGAGCAGTACTTC. Amino acids: CASSAGQGTYEQYF.

J is TRBJ2-5 and V is TRBV7-2; D is unresolved. The CDR3 consists of 16 residues. Germline V gene sequence: CDR1 SGHTA, CDR2 FQGNSA. V dropped 0 bases and J dropped 1 base, with 12 bases sitting between them. The DNA for the CDR3 is TGTGCCAGCAGCTTAGCACCCTGGAGAGCCCAAGAGACCCAGTACTTC. It specifies CASSLAPWRAQETQYF.

The chain combines TRBV28 with TRBJ1-2, with TRBD1 identical over 7 bases. CDR1 and CDR2 (germline): MDHEN, SYDVKM. V trimming: 10 bases; J trimming: 4 bases; junction bases outside the gene matches: 12. The CDR3 totals 14 residues. In DNA, the CDR3 is TGTGCCATCCCTCAGGGGGTCGGAAGCTATGGCTACACCTTC. This translates into CAIPQGVGSYGYTF.

The chain combines TRBV19 with TRBJ2-7; TRBD2 agrees at 11 bases. Germline-derived CDR1 and CDR2 are LNHDA and SQIVND (reference sequence). The CDR3 covers 15 residues. V trimming: 5 bases; J trimming: 1 base; junction bases outside the gene matches: 4. The DNA of the CDR3 is TGTGCCAGTAGTCCGGGACTAGCGGATTCCTACGAGCAGTACTTC. Its translation is CASSPGLADSYEQYF.

The table lists this clone with a few counts. The chain joins TRBV19 to TRBJ2-7; tentatively, D is TRBD1 (6 bases). V dropped 7 bases and J dropped 3 bases, with 16 bases sitting between them. Germline V gene lookup returns CDR1 LNHDA and CDR2 SQIVND (reference sequence). The CDR3 consists of 14 residues. CDR3 in DNA: TGTGCCAGTACCCCTCAGGGGTCGATCTACGAGCAGTACTTC. This sequence encodes CASTPQGSIYEQYF.

The chain is built from TRBV5-4 and TRBJ2-5, with 7 positions matching TRBD2. The CDR3 covers 12 residues. CDR1 is SGHNT, CDR2 YYREEE, per germline (reference sequence). V lost 6 bases, J lost 11 bases, and 10 bases stayed unmatched. The DNA of the CDR3 is TGTGCCAGCATCTCACTGGGGGGGGAGCAGTACTTC. This gives the protein CASISLGGEQYF.

This chain links TRBV30 with TRBJ1-5; perhaps TRBD1 as D (6 bases). Trimming removed 2 bases at V and 6 bases at J, with 11 bases between. Germline V gene data show CDR1 as GTSNPN and CDR2 as SVGIG (reference sequence). This CDR3 comprises 13 residues. The CDR3 reads CAWSPQGTQPQHF. The CDR3 DNA follows: TGTGCCTGGAGTCCCCAGGGGACTCAGCCCCAGCATTTT.

The chain links TRBV2 to TRBJ1-1, with D unclear. The germline gives CDR1 SNHLY, CDR2 FYNNEI. The CDR3 is 13 amino acids. The germline V and J ends were trimmed by 0 bases and 3 bases, with 5 bases remaining between them. The CDR3 DNA is TGTGCCAGCAGTGAAGCGAGGGACACTGAAGCTTTCTTT. Protein: CASSEARDTEAFF.

The chain is built from TRBV13 and TRBJ2-7; D is possibly TRBD1 (5 bases). The CDR3 spans 23 residues. Trimming took 5 bases from V and 4 from J, leaving 42 bases between them. Germline assignment: CDR1 PRHDT and CDR2 FYEKMQ (reference sequence). The CDR3: CASSTTGLDIEPRRLHFQYEQYF. The CDR3 coding sequence is TGTGCCAGCAGCACCACCGGCTTGGACATAGAACCCCGGAGACTTCACTTTCAGTACGAGCAGTACTTC.

The rearrangement uses TRBV19 and TRBJ2-3, with D possibly matching TRBD2 (6 bases). The CDR3 covers 15 residues. Germline-derived CDR1 and CDR2 are LNHDA and SQIVND (reference sequence). Trimming removed 3 bases at V and 2 bases at J, with 12 bases between. In nucleotides, the CDR3 is TGTGCCAGTAGTATCGGTAGCGGCTCCACAGATACGCAGTATTTT. Residues: CASSIGSGSTDTQYF.

The chain's CDR3 is CASSLFGRAGEQYF. The CDR3 coding sequence is TGTGCCAGCAGCTTATTTGGCAGGGCAGGCGAGCAGTACTTC. This chain connects TRBV5-4 to TRBJ2-7, with TRBD1 as a possible D gene (5 bases). CDR1 is SGHNT and CDR2 is YYREEE in the germline V gene (reference sequence). There are 14 residues in the CDR3. With 2 bases removed from V and 6 bases from J, the gap between germline ends came to 15 bases. Full variable domain (outside the CDR3, taken from reference TRBV5-4 and TRBJ2-7): ETGVTQSPTHLIKTRGQQVTLRCSSQSGHNTVSWYQQALGQGPQFIFQYYREEENGRGNFPPRFSGLQFPNYSSELNVNALELDDSALYLCASSLFGRAGEQYFGPGTRLTVT.

This chain connects TRBV6-6 to TRBJ2-3; possibly TRBD1 for D (5 bases). Germline V lookup: CDR1 MNHNY, CDR2 SVGAGI (reference sequence). The CDR3 is 15 residues long. V gave up 2 bases and J gave up 0 bases, with 9 bases separating them. CDR3 residues: CASSYGQGSTDTQYF. As DNA, the CDR3 is TGTGCCAGCAGTTACGGGCAGGGCAGCACAGATACGCAGTATTTT.

CDR3 nucleotide sequence: TGCGCCAGCAGTCGGACTAGCGGGATCCCCGGGGAGCTGTTTTTT. Its translation is CASSRTSGIPGELFF. V is TRBV23-1 and J is TRBJ2-2; the match to TRBD2 covers 12 bases. TRBV23-1 is given ORF status, its function remaining uncertain. This CDR3 has 15 amino acids. V gave up 4 bases and J gave up 6 bases; unmatched junction bases: 3.

This clone has only a few counts. The chain employs TRBV4-1 and TRBJ2-7; the match to TRBD2 covers 10 bases. Looked up from germline, CDR1 is MGHRA and CDR2 is YSYEKL. The CDR3 consists of 16 residues. The V segment lost 1 base and the J segment 3 bases; nucleotides outside the gene matches: 6. CDR3 amino acids: CASSQGLAGDYYEQYF. DNA for the CDR3: TGCGCCAGCAGCCAAGGTCTAGCGGGAGACTACTACGAGCAGTACTTC.

The sample holds a few counts of this clone. The chain links TRBV2 to TRBJ1-1; TRBD1 is a possible D gene (5 bases). The CDR3 runs to 13 residues. Germline values: CDR1 SNHLY, CDR2 FYNNEI. Between the trimmed V and J ends, which lost 8 bases and 6 bases, there was a span of 16 bases. CDR3: CASLYVQGSEAFF. The DNA for the CDR3 is TGTGCCAGCCTCTACGTCCAGGGTTCTGAAGCTTTCTTT.

The J gene is TRBJ1-2, the V gene TRBV28; unclear D gene. The germline V and J ends were trimmed by 11 bases and 0 bases, with 19 bases remaining between them. The CDR3 contains 15 residues. CDR1 and CDR2 (germline): MDHEN, SYDVKM. CDR3 protein: CAGRSLRIANYGYTF. CDR3 nucleotides: TGTGCCGGGCGATCACTCAGGATAGCTAACTATGGCTACACCTTC.

The chain uses TRBV19 and TRBJ2-7, with 8 bases lining up with TRBD2. Germline trimming cut 2 bases from V and 0 bases from J; bases unmatched to any gene: 3. CDR1 and CDR2 from the germline V gene are LNHDA and SQIVND (reference sequence). The CDR3 is made up of 15 amino acids. The CDR3 coding sequence is TGTGCCAGTAGTATACGTAGCGGGAACTCCTACGAGCAGTACTTC. This sequence encodes CASSIRSGNSYEQYF.

This sequence joins TRBV6-7 and TRBJ2-3, with a tentative D call TRBD2 (6 bases). TRBV6-7 is flagged as an ORF with uncertain function. The V gene lost 6 bases and the J gene lost 3 bases, with 19 bases spanning the gap. This CDR3 contains 16 residues. CDR3 DNA sequence: TGTGCCAGCAGGAATAGCTCTGCCGCGGGAACAGATACGCAGTATTTT. It yields the protein CASRNSSAAGTDTQYF.

The chain is built from TRBV5-1 and TRBJ2-2; the D is unclear. Germline lookup yields CDR1 SGHRS and CDR2 YFSETQ. This CDR3 region has 16 residues. The V and J ends lost 0 bases and 4 bases respectively, with 13 bases between them. The CDR3 spells CASSLGASRSTGELFF. The CDR3 DNA sequence: TGCGCCAGCAGCTTGGGGGCGAGCCGAAGCACCGGGGAGCTGTTTTTT.

This clone showed up just a few times. The gene calls are TRBV27 and TRBJ2-5; 10 bases are a match to TRBD1. The J call may be in error: the DNA end matches TRBJ2-7 better. The CDR3 loop spans 18 amino acids. Germline CDR1 and CDR2: MNHEY and SMNVEV (reference sequence). The CDR3: CATRAGTGAPLGSYEQYF. CDR3 nucleotides: TGTGCCACCAGAGCGGGGACAGGGGCCCCCCTGGGCTCCTACGAGCAGTACTTC.

CDR3 protein: CASSPSGHPNTEAFF. The CDR3 nucleotides read TGTGCCAGCAGTCCATCGGGACACCCGAACACTGAAGCTTTCTTT. This chain connects TRBV27 to TRBJ1-1; maybe TRBD1 (6 bases). CDR1 MNHEY and CDR2 SMNVEV come from the germline V gene (reference sequence). Trimming removed 5 bases from V and 1 base from J, with 14 bases in between. CDR3 length: 15 residues.

CDR3 nucleotides: TGTGCCACCCGGACTAGCTTCTACGAGCAGTACTTC. Protein: CATRTSFYEQYF. V is TRBV5-8 and J is TRBJ2-5; 8 bases fit TRBD2. The J call is in doubt because the DNA end fits TRBJ2-7 better. The CDR3 runs 12 residues. Germline V gene lookup returns CDR1 SGHTS and CDR2 YDEGEE.

The chain employs TRBV21-1 and TRBJ2-2; the D call TRBD2 from the table was never checked on the DNA. TRBV21-1 is designated a pseudogene. The CDR3 has 16 residues. The CDR3: CASSKKQAANTGELFF. The CDR3 nucleotides are TGTGCCAGCAGCAAAAAACAAGCGGCGAACACCGGGGAGCTGTTTTTT.

This chain joins TRBV19 and TRBJ1-5; D perhaps matches TRBD1 (6 bases). V lost 5 bases and J lost 4, with 18 bases in between. Per germline, CDR1 LNHDA and CDR2 SQIVND (reference sequence). The CDR3 sequence is 16 residues long. The CDR3 sequence: CASSLGVGRGNQPQHF. The CDR3 coding sequence is TGTGCCAGTAGTCTAGGTGTTGGCAGGGGAAATCAGCCCCAGCATTTT.

This chain connects TRBV11-2 to TRBJ1-2; 7 bases map to TRBD1. CDR1 and CDR2 (germline): SGHAT, FQNNGV. V lost 3 bases to trimming and J lost 1 base; unmatched junction nucleotides: 11. The CDR3 totals 17 residues. In DNA form, the CDR3 reads TGTGCCAGCAGCTTGTATGACAGGGCGGGGTTTAACTATGGCTACACCTTC. It yields the protein CASSLYDRAGFNYGYTF.

CDR3 loop: CASSQGQGREKLFF. The CDR3 nucleotides are TGCGCCAGCAGCCAGGGACAGGGAAGGGAAAAACTGTTTTTT. The V call is TRBV5-1, the J call TRBJ1-4; 9 bases fit TRBD1. The CDR3 consists of 14 residues. The ends lost 4 bases at V and 8 bases at J; junction bases unmatched: 6. CDR1 and CDR2 (germline): SGHRS, YFSETQ. Filled out from reference TRBV5-1 and TRBJ1-4, the complete variable domain reads KAGVTQTPRYLIKTRGQQVTLSCSPISGHRSVSWYQQTPGQGLQFLFEYFSETQRNKGNFPGRFSGRQFSNSRSEMNVSTLELGDSALYLCASSQGQGREKLFFGSGTQLSVL.

There are a few counts of this clone. The rearrangement joins TRBV28 to TRBJ1-5, with a possible D match to TRBD1 (5 bases). This CDR3 spans 12 amino acids. Trimming removed 6 bases at V and 5 bases at J, with 8 bases between. Germline assignment: CDR1 MDHEN and CDR2 SYDVKM. CDR3 amino acids: CASRARDQPQHF. CDR3 nucleotide sequence: TGTGCCAGCAGGGCCAGGGATCAGCCCCAGCATTTT.

For this clone: Other DNA sequences within the sample encode an identical CDR3. The rearrangement links TRBV7-6 to TRBJ1-3; tentative D call: TRBD1 (5 bases). The CDR3 totals 15 residues. Germline V gives CDR1 SGHVS, CDR2 FNYEAQ. V shed 5 bases and J shed 2 bases, with 13 bases lying between them. The CDR3 spells CASSASGNPGNTIYF. CDR3 nucleotides: TGTGCCAGCAGCGCGTCAGGGAACCCTGGAAACACCATATATTTT.

This clone was seen a handful of times. The chain employs TRBV6-1 and TRBJ1-6, with D perhaps matching TRBD1 (5 bases). This CDR3 spans 16 amino acids. Germline assignment: CDR1 MNHNS and CDR2 SASEGT. V dropped 1 base and J dropped 7 bases, with 14 bases sitting between them. The chain's CDR3 is CASSEVGGRGNSPLHF. In nucleotides, the CDR3 is TGTGCCAGCAGTGAAGTCGGTGGGAGGGGCAATTCACCCCTCCACTTT.